This T cell receptor (beta chain) was captured in a study of blood T cells in healthy people across ages. Study-level findings and limits: Donor CMV status, an unknown factor, possibly confounded changes in expanded clonotypes. Estimates drawn from one million T cells were deemed to understate diversity.

Alongside a J-beta primer mix, a sample-barcoded 5' primer served in a second PCR lasting roughly 6 to 11 cycles. TCRdb re-called the 5' RACE reads through MiXCR, storing one row per CDR3 protein. The repertoire has 700,000 or so distinct CDR3 sequences, 35% to 50% of them found once; the top ten carry approximately 31%. As regards this clonotype: The antigen is not known.

All donors came from Russia, were Caucasian and healthy, and spanned ages roughly 6 to 95. Every donor gave 8 to 10 milliliters of peripheral blood. V lost 3 bases and J lost 4, with 4 bases in between. Germline V CDR1 and CDR2: SQVTM, ANQGSEA. The CDR3 covers 11 residues. Sample: blood. The chain combines TRBV29-1 with TRBJ1-3; D not resolved. The TCR was taken from a man of 80 years or more in good health. This CDR3 reads CSVEEGNTIYF. In DNA form, the CDR3 reads TGCAGCGTTGAGGAAGGAAACACCATATATTTT.